The present T cell receptor beta chain was sequenced within a study of blood T cell repertoires in COVID-19. The wider study: Some COVID-19 samples were acute and others convalescent; all came from the United States, Italy and Spain. T cells, B-cell-depleted T cells, or PBMCs provided the cDNA or gDNA that served as material.

The CDR3 totals 14 residues. Germline trimming cut 4 bases from V and 2 bases from J; bases unmatched to any gene: 5. Germline V lookup: CDR1 SGHDN, CDR2 FVKESK. Under the authors' procedure: Researchers report that nucleated cell counts were estimated from reference gene primer amplification. Measured with immunoSEQ multiplex PCR; TCRdb has only the in-frame clones, and not every one. That table gives V, J and clone size, and the DNA gave D and trimming. Among 70,000 to 95,000 clones listed, around 86% were seen once. The sequence came from a human donor in a cohort sampled during active COVID-19. V gene TRBV14 combines with J gene TRBJ2-7; 7 bases line up with TRBD1. The sample comprised peripheral blood. In nucleotides, the CDR3 is TGTGCCAGCAGCCTGCTTGACAGGGCCTACGAGCAGTACTTC. It yields the protein CASSLLDRAYEQYF. The full variable domain, rest sourced from reference TRBV14 and TRBJ2-7, is EAGVTQFPSHSVIEKGQTVTLRCDPISGHDNLYWYRRVMGKEIKFLLHFVKESKQDESGMPNNRFLAERTGGTYSTLKVQPAELEDSGVYFCASSLLDRAYEQYFGPGTRLTVT.